Presented here are 8 T cell receptor beta chains from one specimen sequenced in a study of metastatic and nonmetastatic thyroid tumors. TCRdb reassembled clones from the PCR reads with MiXCR. The repertoire consists of approximately 28,000 clones, with over 20% occurring once and the leading ten covering less than 15%. Each patient came to thyroid surgery without any prior treatment (of any kind). The specimen sequenced was blood. These receptors were obtained from a female donor with papillary thyroid cancer or a benign thyroid nodule (not recorded which). Some clones in this sample may be carry-over from other donors' samples.

Within the sample, this clone is medium-sized. The same CDR3 is also encoded by other DNA sequences in this sample. The chain couples TRBV11-2 to TRBJ2-2; 9 nucleotides match TRBD1. The CDR3 runs 15 residues. The germline CDR1 and CDR2 sequences are SGHAT and FQNNGV. V lost 5 bases and J lost 4; bases outside the gene matches: 5. The CDR3 is CASSLQGAGTGELFF. CDR3 DNA sequence: TGTGCCAGCAGCCTACAGGGGGCGGGCACCGGGGAGCTGTTTTTT.

This clone was found many times. V gene TRBV20-1 combines with J gene TRBJ2-3; 9 nucleotides align to TRBD1. J lost 8 bases, V lost 2 bases, and 20 bases had no gene match. Germline V gene sequence: CDR1 DFQATT, CDR2 SNEGSKA (reference sequence). The CDR3 has 18 amino acids. The CDR3 here is CSARHRGLSGEHMGTQYF. Written as DNA, the CDR3 is TGCAGTGCTAGACACAGGGGGCTCAGCGGGGAGCATATGGGTACGCAGTATTTT.

At least ten counts were recorded for this clone. The gene calls are TRBV6-1 and TRBJ1-4, with D uncertain. Trimming cost V 6 bases and J 4 bases, with 12 bases left between them. There are 14 residues in the CDR3. Germline V gene data show CDR1 as MNHNS and CDR2 as SASEGT. The CDR3 is CASRLERINEKLFF. The CDR3 bases are TGTGCCAGCAGACTTGAACGGATTAATGAAAAACTGTTTTTT.

This clone has ten or more counts. The V and J genes are TRBV5-1 and TRBJ2-5; D is undetermined. Trimming took off 0 bases at V and 5 bases at J, with 2 bases between the two ends. The CDR3 covers 11 residues. From germline, CDR1 is SGHRS and CDR2 YFSETQ. The chain's CDR3 is CASSLEETQYF. The CDR3 DNA follows: TGCGCCAGCAGCTTGGAGGAGACCCAGTACTTC. Variable domain in full (rest from reference TRBV5-1 and TRBJ2-5): KAGVTQTPRYLIKTRGQQVTLSCSPISGHRSVSWYQQTPGQGLQFLFEYFSETQRNKGNFPGRFSGRQFSNSRSEMNVSTLELGDSALYLCASSLEETQYFGPGTRLLVL.

The sample holds many counts of this clone. This chain uses TRBV2 with TRBJ2-3; TRBD1 matches 11 bases. With 4 bases clipped from V and 4 bases from J, the junction kept 1 base outside the gene matches. CDR3 length equals 14 residues. Germline lookup yields CDR1 SNHLY and CDR2 FYNNEI. CDR3 region: CASSGTGGADTQYF. DNA for the CDR3: TGTGCCAGCAGTGGGACAGGGGGCGCAGATACGCAGTATTTT.

The V call is TRBV18, the J call TRBJ1-2; 8 bases match TRBD1. Germline V gene sequence: CDR1 KGHSH, CDR2 LQKENI. The CDR3 totals 16 residues. V was clipped by 5 bases and J by 0 bases; unmatched bases: 8. CDR3 protein: CASSGTGTGANYGYTF. As DNA, the CDR3 is TGTGCCAGCTCAGGGACCGGGACAGGAGCTAACTATGGCTACACCTTC.

This clone was observed many times. Given a much more abundant clone one base away, this may be a read error. Other DNA sequences within the sample encode an identical CDR3. The chain is built from TRBV7-6 and TRBJ1-1; D gene uncertain. Germline V gene sequence: CDR1 SGHVS, CDR2 FNYEAQ. The CDR3 sequence is 14 residues long. The CDR3 nucleotides are TGTGCCAGCAGCTCGAACGGAGATTACACTGAGGCTTTCTTT. It translates to CASSSNGDYTEAFF.

The chain links TRBV6-1 to TRBJ2-7; 7 nucleotides match TRBD2. The V gene end was trimmed by 8 bases and the J gene end by 3 bases; junction bases not matched to a gene: 7. The germline V gene encodes CDR1 MNHNS and CDR2 SASEGT. This CDR3 comprises 13 residues. The CDR3: CASRRSGLYEQYF. The CDR3, as DNA: TGTGCCAGCCGACGTAGCGGGCTCTACGAGCAGTACTTC.